Shown below are 13 T cell receptor beta chains from a single sample sequenced in a study of blood T cell repertoires in COVID-19. Sequencing was performed with immunoSEQ multiplex PCR; in TCRdb, only in-frame clones are kept and a portion is missing. The sample has roughly 200,000 clones, roughly 82% seen once. The sample taken for sequencing was PBMCs or T cells enriched from blood (not recorded which). The receptors were gathered from a man aged 40-50 years with acute COVID-19.

The chain recombines TRBV20-1 with TRBJ1-2; D perhaps matches TRBD1 (5 bases). Trimming pared 3 bases from V and 6 bases from J, leaving 8 bases between. CDR3 length: 11 residues. Germline V lookup: CDR1 DFQATT, CDR2 SNEGSKA (reference sequence). CDR3 in DNA: TGCAGTGCTAGTCAAGGGGATGGCTACACCTTC. The encoded protein is CSASQGDGYTF.

V is TRBV7-3 and J is TRBJ2-1, with 8 bases fitting TRBD1. CDR1 is SGHTA and CDR2 is FQGTGA in the germline V gene. The CDR3 runs to 14 residues. Unmatched junction bases numbered 5, after V lost 4 bases and J lost 6 bases. CDR3 amino acids: CASSSGQGANEQFF. The CDR3 coding sequence is TGTGCCAGCAGCTCCGGGCAGGGGGCCAATGAGCAGTTCTTC.

The J gene is TRBJ1-1, the V gene TRBV5-6, with TRBD1 matching over 11 bases. In germline, CDR1 is SGHDT, CDR2 YYEEEE. The CDR3 is 15 residues long. V lost 4 bases and J lost 4; bases outside the gene matches: 6. The chain's CDR3 is CASSLDRGQITEAFF. DNA for the CDR3: TGTGCCAGCAGCCTGGACAGGGGGCAGATCACTGAAGCTTTCTTT.

The chain is built from TRBV5-4 and TRBJ2-7; perhaps TRBD2 as D (6 bases). Germline-derived CDR1 and CDR2 are SGHNT and YYREEE (reference sequence). This CDR3 has 13 amino acids. V gave up 3 bases and J gave up 5 bases, with 12 bases separating them. CDR3 nucleotide sequence: TGTGCCAGCAGCTGGGACTCTAACAACGAGCAGTACTTC. Its protein product is CASSWDSNNEQYF.

The CDR3 loop reads CAWSGGPDPTAYNSPLHF. CDR3 sequence (DNA): TGTGCCTGGAGTGGGGGGCCGGACCCGACGGCCTATAATTCACCCCTCCACTTT. The chain has TRBV30 and TRBJ1-6; D possibly corresponds to TRBD1 (6 bases). Germline V gene data show CDR1 as GTSNPN and CDR2 as SVGIG (reference sequence). V lost 1 base, J lost 2 bases, and 18 bases lay in between. CDR3 length equals 18 residues.

The chain carries TRBV25-1 and TRBJ2-7; no reliable D call. Trimming took off 9 bases at V and 4 bases at J, with 7 bases between the two ends. The germline V gene has CDR1 MGHDK and CDR2 SYGVNS. The CDR3 length is 10 residues. The CDR3 reads CASGLYEQYF. The CDR3 coding sequence is TGTGCCAGTGGGCTGTACGAGCAGTACTTC.

CDR3 DNA: TGTGCCAGCAGCTTGTACAGAAGCACAGATACGCAGTATTTT. It is translated as CASSLYRSTDTQYF. The chain uses TRBV5-5 and TRBJ2-3, with D unresolved. Germline V CDR1 and CDR2: SGHKS, YYEKEE (reference sequence). Trimming removed 1 base at V and 0 bases at J, with 6 bases between. This CDR3 has 14 residues.

This chain links TRBV11-2 with TRBJ1-3, with 10 bases fitting TRBD1. Germline CDR1 is SGHAT and CDR2 is FQNNGV. The CDR3 extends over 18 amino acids. The V gene end was trimmed by 6 bases and the J gene end by 0 bases; junction bases not matched to a gene: 11. For the CDR3, the DNA is TGTGCCAGCAGACCCATAGGGGACAGGGGAAGCTCTGGAAACACCATATATTTT. Its protein product is CASRPIGDRGSSGNTIYF. The full variable domain, with the rest looked up from reference TRBV11-2 and TRBJ1-3, is EAGVAQSPRYKIIEKRQSVAFWCNPISGHATLYWYQQILGQGPKLLIQFQNNGVVDDSQLPKDRFSAERLKGVDSTLKIQPAKLEDSAVYLCASRPIGDRGSSGNTIYFGEGSWLTVV.

The chain carries TRBV3-1 (or the pseudogene TRBV3-2) and TRBJ2-1; 9 nucleotides agree with TRBD1. This CDR3 has 15 amino acids. The V gene end was trimmed by 1 base and the J gene end by 10 bases; junction bases not matched to a gene: 8. The germline V gene encodes CDR1 LGHDT and CDR2 YNNKEL (reference sequence). The DNA for the CDR3 is TGTGCCAGCAGCCAAGGATCGGGACAGGGCCGGGAGCAGTTCTTC. Its translation: CASSQGSGQGREQFF.

This chain connects TRBV11-2 to TRBJ2-7; D ambiguous. Trimming removed 1 base at V and 3 bases at J, with 19 bases between. The germline V gene has CDR1 SGHAT and CDR2 FQNNGV. The CDR3 extends over 17 amino acids. CDR3 sequence reads: CASSLGSAVFPYYEQYF. In DNA form, the CDR3 reads TGTGCCAGCAGCTTAGGGAGCGCAGTCTTCCCCTACTACGAGCAGTACTTC.

This clone showed up just once. The V and J genes are TRBV18 and TRBJ1-4, with no clear D. The V end was cut by 2 bases, the J end by 0 bases, with 10 bases between. The CDR3 has 16 amino acids. Looked up from germline, CDR1 is KGHSH and CDR2 is LQKENI. The CDR3 DNA is TGTGCCAGCTCACCAGCCGGGTCTACAACTAATGAAAAACTGTTTTTT. Its protein product is CASSPAGSTTNEKLFF.

The chain couples TRBV5-1 to TRBJ2-7; TRBD1 matches 9 bases. After removal of 3 bases from V and 1 base from J, the junction contained 2 bases not matched to a gene. The CDR3 runs 14 residues. CDR1 SGHRS and CDR2 YFSETQ come from the germline V gene. The CDR3 DNA reads TGCGCCAGCAGCTCGGACAGGGGTTCCTACGAGCAGTACTTC. It yields the protein CASSSDRGSYEQYF.

The J gene is TRBJ1-1, the V gene TRBV4-3; D possibly corresponds to TRBD1 (5 bases). The CDR3 has 13 residues. Germline V gives CDR1 LGHNA, CDR2 YSLEER. V was shortened by 6 bases and J by 4 bases, with 12 bases between the two germline ends. CDR3 bases: TGCGCCAGCAGGCGGGGCCAGGGCACTGAAGCTTTCTTT. The encoded protein is CASRRGQGTEAFF.